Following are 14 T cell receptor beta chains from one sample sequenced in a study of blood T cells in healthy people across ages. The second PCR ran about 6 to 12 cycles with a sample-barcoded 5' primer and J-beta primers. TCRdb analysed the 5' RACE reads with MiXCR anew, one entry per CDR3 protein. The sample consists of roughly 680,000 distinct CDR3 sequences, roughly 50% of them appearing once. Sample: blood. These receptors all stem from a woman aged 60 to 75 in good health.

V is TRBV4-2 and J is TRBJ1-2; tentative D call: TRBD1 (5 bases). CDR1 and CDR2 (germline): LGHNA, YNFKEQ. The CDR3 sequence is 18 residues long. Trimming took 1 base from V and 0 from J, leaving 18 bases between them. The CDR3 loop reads CASSQAGLFGTANYGYTF. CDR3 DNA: TGTGCCAGCAGCCAAGCAGGGCTCTTTGGGACGGCTAACTATGGCTACACCTTC.

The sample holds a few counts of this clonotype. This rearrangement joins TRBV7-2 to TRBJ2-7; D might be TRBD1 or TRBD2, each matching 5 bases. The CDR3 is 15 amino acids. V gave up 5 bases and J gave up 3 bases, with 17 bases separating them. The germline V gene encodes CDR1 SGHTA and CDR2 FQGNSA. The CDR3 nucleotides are TGTGCCAGCAGCCCAAGGGGAGATGGAGTCTACGAGCAGTACTTC. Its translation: CASSPRGDGVYEQYF. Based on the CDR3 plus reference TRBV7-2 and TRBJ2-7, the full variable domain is GAGVSQSPSNKVTEKGKDVELRCDPISGHTALYWYRQSLGQGLEFLIYFQGNSAPDKSGLPSDRFSAERTGGSVSTLTIQRTQQEDSAVYLCASSPRGDGVYEQYFGPGTRLTVT.

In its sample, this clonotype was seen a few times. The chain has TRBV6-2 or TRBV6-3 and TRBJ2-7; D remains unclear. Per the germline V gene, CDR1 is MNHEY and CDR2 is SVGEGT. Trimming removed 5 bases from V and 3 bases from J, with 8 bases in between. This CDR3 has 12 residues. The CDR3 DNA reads TGTGCCAGCAGTACCCGGGTCTACGAGCAGTACTTC. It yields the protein CASSTRVYEQYF.

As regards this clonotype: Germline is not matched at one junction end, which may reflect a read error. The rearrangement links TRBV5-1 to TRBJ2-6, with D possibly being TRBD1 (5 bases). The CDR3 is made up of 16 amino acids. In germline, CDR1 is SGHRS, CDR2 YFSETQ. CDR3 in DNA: TGCGCCAGCACCCATGTGGGTTCAGGTGGGGCCAACATCCTGACTTTC. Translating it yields CASTHVGSGGANILTF.

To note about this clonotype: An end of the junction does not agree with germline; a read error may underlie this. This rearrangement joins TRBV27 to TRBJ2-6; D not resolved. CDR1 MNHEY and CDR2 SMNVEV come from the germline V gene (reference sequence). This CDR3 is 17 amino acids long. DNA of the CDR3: TGTGCCGGCAGCCTAGTGATTCCTAGCTCTGGGGCCAACGTCCTGACTTTC. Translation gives CAGSLVIPSSGANVLTF.

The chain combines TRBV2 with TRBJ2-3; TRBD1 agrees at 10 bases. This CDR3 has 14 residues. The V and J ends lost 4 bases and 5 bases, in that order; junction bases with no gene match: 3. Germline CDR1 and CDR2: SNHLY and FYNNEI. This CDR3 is CASSVTGGKDTQYF. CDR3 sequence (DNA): TGTGCCAGCAGTGTGACAGGGGGCAAAGATACGCAGTATTTT.

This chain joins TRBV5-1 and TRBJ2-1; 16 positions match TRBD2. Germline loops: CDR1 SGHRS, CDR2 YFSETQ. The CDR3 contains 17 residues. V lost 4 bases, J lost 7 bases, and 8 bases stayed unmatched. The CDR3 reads CASSTGTSGRAGNEQFF. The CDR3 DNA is TGCGCCAGCAGCACCGGGACTAGCGGGAGGGCCGGTAATGAGCAGTTCTTC.

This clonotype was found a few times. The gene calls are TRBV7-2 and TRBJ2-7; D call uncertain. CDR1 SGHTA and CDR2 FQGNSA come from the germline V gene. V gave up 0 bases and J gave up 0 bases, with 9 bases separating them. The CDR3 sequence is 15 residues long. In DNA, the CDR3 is TGTGCCAGCAGCTTAGCCGTTGGCCACTCCTACGAGCAGTACTTC. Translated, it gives CASSLAVGHSYEQYF.

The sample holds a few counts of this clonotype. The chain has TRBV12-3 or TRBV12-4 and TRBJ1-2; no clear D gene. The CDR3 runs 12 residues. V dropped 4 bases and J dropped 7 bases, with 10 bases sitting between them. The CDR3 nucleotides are TGTGCCAGCAGTTACCCGGGCCTTGGCTACACCTTC. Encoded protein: CASSYPGLGYTF.

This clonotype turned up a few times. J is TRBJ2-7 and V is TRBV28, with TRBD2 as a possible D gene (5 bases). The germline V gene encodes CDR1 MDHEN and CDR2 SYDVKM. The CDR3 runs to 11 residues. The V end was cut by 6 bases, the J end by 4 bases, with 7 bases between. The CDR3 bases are TGTGCCAGCAGACTAGGGTACGAGCAGTACTTC. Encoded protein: CASRLGYEQYF.

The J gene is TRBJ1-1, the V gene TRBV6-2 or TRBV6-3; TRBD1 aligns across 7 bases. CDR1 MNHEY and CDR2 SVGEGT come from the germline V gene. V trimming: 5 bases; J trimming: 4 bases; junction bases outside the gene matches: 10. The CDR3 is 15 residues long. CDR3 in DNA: TGTGCCAGCAGTGACCCGACAGGGTGGGGCACTGAAGCTTTCTTT. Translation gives CASSDPTGWGTEAFF.

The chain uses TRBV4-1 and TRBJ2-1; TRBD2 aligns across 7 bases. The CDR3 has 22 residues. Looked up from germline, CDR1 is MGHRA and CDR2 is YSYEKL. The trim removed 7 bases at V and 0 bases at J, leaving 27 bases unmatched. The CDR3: CASNPQIPLAAGFGSSYNEQFF. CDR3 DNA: TGCGCCAGCAATCCACAAATTCCCCTAGCAGCGGGATTCGGTAGCTCCTACAATGAGCAGTTCTTC.

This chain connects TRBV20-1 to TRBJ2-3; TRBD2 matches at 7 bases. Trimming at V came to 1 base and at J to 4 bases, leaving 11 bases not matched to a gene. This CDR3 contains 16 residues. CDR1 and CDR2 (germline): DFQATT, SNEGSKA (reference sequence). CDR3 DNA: TGCAGTGCTAGAGGGGTTGGCGGGAGATCCTCAGATACGCAGTATTTT. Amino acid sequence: CSARGVGGRSSDTQYF.

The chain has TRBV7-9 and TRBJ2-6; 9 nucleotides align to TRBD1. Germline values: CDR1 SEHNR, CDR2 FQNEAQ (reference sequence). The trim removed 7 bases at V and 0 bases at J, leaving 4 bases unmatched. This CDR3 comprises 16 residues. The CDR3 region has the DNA TGTGCCAGCAAGCGGGACAGGGTCTCTGGGGCCAACGTCCTGACTTTC. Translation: CASKRDRVSGANVLTF. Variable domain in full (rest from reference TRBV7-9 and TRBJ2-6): DTGVSQNPRHKITKRGQNVTFRCDPISEHNRLYWYRQTLGQGPEFLTYFQNEAQLEKSRLLSDRFSAERPKGSFSTLEIQRTEQGDSAMYLCASKRDRVSGANVLTFGAGSRLTVL.